A selection of T cell receptor beta chains follows, all from one sample in a study of CD8+CD57+ T cells in acquired aplastic anemia. Each CDR3 protein is one row after TCRdb ran MiXCR on the reads. The sample shows about 110,000 distinct CDR3 sequences, 51% of them seen only once. The sequencing input was sorted CD4+, CD8+, or CD8+CD57+ T cells (not recorded which) from PBMCs. These receptor sequences come from a human donor in good health, serving as a control. The CDR3 runs from the conserved cysteine through the conserved F or W. The D gene is left open where the match is weak. The size entry is marked missing in some rows and otherwise reads once, few, many or a size class.

J gene,V gene,D gene,clone size,CDR3 DNA,CDR3 protein
TRBJ1-2,TRBV25-1,.,few,TGTGCCAGCAGTGAATTACAGGGCAATGGCTACACCTTC,CASSELQGNGYTF
TRBJ1-2,TRBV25-1,.,once,TGTGCCAGCAGTGAATTCGGGACCGCCTATGGCTACACCTTC,CASSEFGTAYGYTF
TRBJ2-7,TRBV10-3,.,many,TGTGCCATCAGCGAACCGACTAAAACCGAGCAGTACTTC,CAISEPTKTEQYF
TRBJ1-3,TRBV15,.,few,TGTGCCACCAGCATCGACGGGATCACTGGAAACACCATATATTTT,CATSIDGITGNTIYF
TRBJ2-1,TRBV20-1,.,many,TGCAGTGCTAGAGGTCCTGAAGGGGGGTACAATGAGCAGTTCTTC,CSARGPEGGYNEQFF
TRBJ2-5,TRBV29-1,TRBD1,.,TGCAGCGTTGAAAAGACAGGGCCAGAGACCCAGTACTTC,CSVEKTGPETQYF
TRBJ2-7,TRBV2,.,.,TGTGCCAGCCGGACCTCGGCCTACGAGCAGTACTTC,CASRTSAYEQYF
TRBJ1-4,TRBV19,.,many,TGTGCCAGTAGGTACGCCGTAGCAACTAATGAAAAACTGTTTTTT,CASRYAVATNEKLFF
TRBJ2-7,TRBV10-3,TRBD2,.,TGTGCCAGCAGCTTCAATAGCGGGGGGTTTTACGAGCAGTACTTC,CASSFNSGGFYEQYF
TRBJ2-2,TRBV7-3,TRBD2,many,TGTGCCAGCAGCTTAGCGGGGGACACCGGGGAGCTGTTTTTT,CASSLAGDTGELFF
TRBJ2-1,TRBV30,.,many,TGTGCCTGGAGTGAGGGGGACTACAATGAGCAGTTCTTC,CAWSEGDYNEQFF
TRBJ1-4,TRBV11-1,.,many,TGTGCCAGCACTATAGGGCGGATAGGGCCCACAACTAATGAAAAACTGTTTTTT,CASTIGRIGPTTNEKLFF
TRBJ1-5,TRBV6-1,.,many,TGTGCCAGCAGTGAAGGGACGGATAATCAGCCCCAGCATTTT,CASSEGTDNQPQHF
TRBJ2-5,TRBV7-7,.,.,TGTGCTAGCAGCTTAGACGGAGGGGAGACCCAGTACTTC,CASSLDGGETQYF
TRBJ1-5,TRBV7-3,.,.,TGTGCCAGCAGCTTAACAGGGCGTCAGCCCCAGCATTTT,CASSLTGRQPQHF
TRBJ1-2,TRBV19,.,.,TGTGCCAGTAGTATAGGCCCTGCCTACACCTTC,CASSIGPAYTF
TRBJ2-7,TRBV12-3/TRBV12-4,TRBD1,many,TGTGCCAGCAAACCGGGACAGGAGACCTACGAGCAGTACTTC,CASKPGQETYEQYF
TRBJ1-5,TRBV10-2,.,.,TGCGCCAGCATGGGGAAAAGCAATCAGCCCCAGCATTTT,CASMGKSNQPQHF
TRBJ2-3,TRBV25-1,.,.,TGTGCCAGCAGTGAAGCTGGGCGCGGCACAGATACGCAGTATTTT,CASSEAGRGTDTQYF
TRBJ2-1,TRBV20-1,TRBD2,many,TGCAGTGCTAGGCGTCCATCTAGCGGGGGACGACATTCCTACAATGAGCAGTTCTTC,CSARRPSSGGRHSYNEQFF
TRBJ2-7,TRBV25-1,.,.,TGTGCCAGCAGTGAAACGGGAGTCTACGAGCAGTACTTC,CASSETGVYEQYF
TRBJ1-2,TRBV29-1,.,.,TGCAGCGTTGAGATTTTCGCTAACTATGGCTACACCTTC,CSVEIFANYGYTF
TRBJ1-5,TRBV7-3,.,many,TGTGCCAGCAGCCCCCACAGAGAATATAGCAATCAGCCCCAGCATTTT,CASSPHREYSNQPQHF
TRBJ2-1,TRBV7-7,.,.,TGTGCTAGCAGCTCACCAGGGAATGAGCAGTTCTTC,CASSSPGNEQFF
TRBJ1-2,TRBV24-1,.,many,TGTGCCACCTGGACAGCTAACTATGGCTACACCTTC,CATWTANYGYTF
TRBJ2-5,TRBV2,TRBD2,once,TGTGCCAGCAGTGGAGGTAGCTGGGGCGGGGGGGCCCTACAAGAGACCCAGTACTTC,CASSGGSWGGGALQETQYF
TRBJ2-2,TRBV19,.,.,TGTGCCAGTAGTATTCCCAGTTCGAACACCGGGGAGCTGTTTTTT,CASSIPSSNTGELFF